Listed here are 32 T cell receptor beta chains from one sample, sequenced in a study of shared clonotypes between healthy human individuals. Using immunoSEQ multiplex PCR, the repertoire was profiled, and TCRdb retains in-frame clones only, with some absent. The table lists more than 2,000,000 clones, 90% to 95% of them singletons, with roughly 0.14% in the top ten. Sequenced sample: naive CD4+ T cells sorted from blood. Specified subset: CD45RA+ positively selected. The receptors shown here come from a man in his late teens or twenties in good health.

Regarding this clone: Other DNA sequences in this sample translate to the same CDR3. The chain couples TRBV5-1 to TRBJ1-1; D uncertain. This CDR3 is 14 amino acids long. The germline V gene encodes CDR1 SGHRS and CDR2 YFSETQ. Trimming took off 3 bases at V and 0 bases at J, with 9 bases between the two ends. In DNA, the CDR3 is TGCGCCAGCAGCTCGATAACGGTGAACACTGAAGCTTTCTTT. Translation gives CASSSITVNTEAFF.

CDR3 bases: TGTGCCAGCAGTGGAAGACTAGCGGGGGGGGATACGCAGTATTTT. Its protein product is CASSGRLAGGDTQYF. The chain uses TRBV6-1 and TRBJ2-3, with 14 bases aligning to TRBD2. V gave up 4 bases and J gave up 6 bases; unmatched junction bases: 3. CDR3 length equals 15 residues. The germline gives CDR1 MNHNS, CDR2 SASEGT.

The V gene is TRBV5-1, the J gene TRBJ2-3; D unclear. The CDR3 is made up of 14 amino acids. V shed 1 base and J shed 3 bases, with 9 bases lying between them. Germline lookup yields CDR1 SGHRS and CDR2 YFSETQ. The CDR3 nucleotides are TGCGCCAGCAGCTTGACACGGGTGACAGATACGCAGTATTTT. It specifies CASSLTRVTDTQYF.

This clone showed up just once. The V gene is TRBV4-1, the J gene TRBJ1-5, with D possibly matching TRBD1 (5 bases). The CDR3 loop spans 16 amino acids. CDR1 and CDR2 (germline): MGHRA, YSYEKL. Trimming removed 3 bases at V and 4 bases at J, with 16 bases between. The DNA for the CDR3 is TGCGCCAGCAGCCATACTACCGGGACCCAGAATCAGCCCCAGCATTTT. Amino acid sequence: CASSHTTGTQNQPQHF.

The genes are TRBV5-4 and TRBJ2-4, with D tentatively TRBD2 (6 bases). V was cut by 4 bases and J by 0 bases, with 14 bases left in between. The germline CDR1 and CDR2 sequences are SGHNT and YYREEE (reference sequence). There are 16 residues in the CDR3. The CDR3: CASSPAGPKAKNIQYF. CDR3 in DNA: TGTGCCAGCAGCCCCGCGGGACCTAAAGCCAAAAACATTCAGTACTTC.

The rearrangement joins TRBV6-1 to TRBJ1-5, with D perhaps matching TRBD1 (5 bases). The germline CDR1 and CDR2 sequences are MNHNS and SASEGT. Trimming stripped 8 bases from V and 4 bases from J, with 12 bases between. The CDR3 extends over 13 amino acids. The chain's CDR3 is CASRIGGNQPQHF. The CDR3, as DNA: TGTGCCAGCCGTATCGGGGGGAATCAGCCCCAGCATTTT.

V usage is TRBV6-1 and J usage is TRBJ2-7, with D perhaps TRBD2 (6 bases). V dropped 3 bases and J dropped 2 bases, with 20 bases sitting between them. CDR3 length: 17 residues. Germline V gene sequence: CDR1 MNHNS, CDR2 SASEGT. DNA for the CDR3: TGTGCCAGCAGTGATGCTCCGGGAGAAAGCTTCACCTACGAGCAGTACTTC. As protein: CASSDAPGESFTYEQYF.

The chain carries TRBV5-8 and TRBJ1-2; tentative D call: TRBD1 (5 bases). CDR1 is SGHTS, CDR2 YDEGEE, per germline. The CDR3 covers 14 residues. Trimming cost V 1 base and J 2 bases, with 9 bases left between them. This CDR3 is CASSLWTPNYGYTF. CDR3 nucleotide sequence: TGTGCCAGCAGCTTGTGGACACCGAACTATGGCTACACCTTC.

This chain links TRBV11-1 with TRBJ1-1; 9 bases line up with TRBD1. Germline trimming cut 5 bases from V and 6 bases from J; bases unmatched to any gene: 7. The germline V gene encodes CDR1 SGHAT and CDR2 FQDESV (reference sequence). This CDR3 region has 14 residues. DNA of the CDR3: TGTGCCAGCAGCCCGACAGGGGGTTCCGCTGAAGCTTTCTTT. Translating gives CASSPTGGSAEAFF.

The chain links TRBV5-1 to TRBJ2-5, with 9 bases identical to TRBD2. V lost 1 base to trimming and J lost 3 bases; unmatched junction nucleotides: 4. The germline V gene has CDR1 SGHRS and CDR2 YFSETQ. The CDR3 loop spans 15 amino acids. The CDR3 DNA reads TGCGCCAGCAGCTTGACTTCTAGCGGGGAAGAGACCCAGTACTTC. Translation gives CASSLTSSGEETQYF.

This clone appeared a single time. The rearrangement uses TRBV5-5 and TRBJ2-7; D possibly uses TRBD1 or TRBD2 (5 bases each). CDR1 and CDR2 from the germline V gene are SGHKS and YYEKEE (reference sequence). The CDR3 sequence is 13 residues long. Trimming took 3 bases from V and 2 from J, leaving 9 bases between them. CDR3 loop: CASSWDGPYEQYF. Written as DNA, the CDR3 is TGTGCCAGCAGCTGGGACGGTCCCTACGAGCAGTACTTC.

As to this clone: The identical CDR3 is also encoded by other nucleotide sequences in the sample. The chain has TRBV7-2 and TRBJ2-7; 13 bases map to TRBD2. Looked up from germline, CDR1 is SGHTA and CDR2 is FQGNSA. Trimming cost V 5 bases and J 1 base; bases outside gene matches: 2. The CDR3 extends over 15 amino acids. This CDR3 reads CASSPGLAGSYEQYF. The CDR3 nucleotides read TGTGCCAGCAGCCCGGGACTAGCGGGATCCTACGAGCAGTACTTC.

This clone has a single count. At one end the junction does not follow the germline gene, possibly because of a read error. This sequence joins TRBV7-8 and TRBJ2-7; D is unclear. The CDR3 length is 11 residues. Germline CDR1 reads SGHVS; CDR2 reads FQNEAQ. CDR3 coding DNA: TGTGCCAGCAGCCCGTCGTACGGGCAGTACTTC. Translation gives CASSPSYGQYF.

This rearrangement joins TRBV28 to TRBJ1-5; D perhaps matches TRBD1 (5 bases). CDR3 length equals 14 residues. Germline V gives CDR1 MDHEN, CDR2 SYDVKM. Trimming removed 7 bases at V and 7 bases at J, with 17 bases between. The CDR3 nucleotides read TGTGCCAGCACCCCTCCTGGGGCAGAGCAGCCCCAGCATTTT. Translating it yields CASTPPGAEQPQHF.

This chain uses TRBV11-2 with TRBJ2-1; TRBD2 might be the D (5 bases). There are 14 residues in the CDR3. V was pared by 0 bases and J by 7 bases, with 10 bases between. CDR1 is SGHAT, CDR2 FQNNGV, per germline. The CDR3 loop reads CASSLDGVGNEQFF. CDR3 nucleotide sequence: TGTGCCAGCAGCTTAGACGGGGTGGGAAATGAGCAGTTCTTC.

CDR3 nucleotides: TGTGCCTGGAGTGTACTGGGCCTCACCTACGAGCAGTACTTC. Translation gives CAWSVLGLTYEQYF. This chain uses TRBV30 with TRBJ2-7; D is ambiguous. V dropped 0 bases and J dropped 2 bases, with 11 bases sitting between them. Germline V gene sequence: CDR1 GTSNPN, CDR2 SVGIG (reference sequence). The CDR3 length is 14 residues.

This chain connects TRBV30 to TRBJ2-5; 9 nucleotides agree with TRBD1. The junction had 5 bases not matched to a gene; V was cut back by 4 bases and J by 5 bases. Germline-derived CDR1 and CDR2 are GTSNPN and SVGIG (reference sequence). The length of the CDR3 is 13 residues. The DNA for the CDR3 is TGTGCCTGGACGGGACAGGGAGGTGAGACCCAGTACTTC. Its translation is CAWTGQGGETQYF.

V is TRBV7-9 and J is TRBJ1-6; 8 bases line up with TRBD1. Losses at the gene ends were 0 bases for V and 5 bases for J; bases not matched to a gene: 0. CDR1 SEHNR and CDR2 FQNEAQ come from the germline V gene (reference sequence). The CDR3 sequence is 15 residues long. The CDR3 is CASSLATGDNSPLHF. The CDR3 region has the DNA TGTGCCAGCAGCTTAGCGACAGGGGATAATTCACCCCTCCACTTT.

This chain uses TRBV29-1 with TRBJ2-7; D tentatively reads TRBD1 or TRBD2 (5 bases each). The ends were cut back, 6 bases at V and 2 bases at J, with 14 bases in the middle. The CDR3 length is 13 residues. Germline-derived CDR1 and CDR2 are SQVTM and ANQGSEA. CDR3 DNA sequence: TGCAGCGTGAGGGACGCTGGCCCCTACGAGCAGTACTTC. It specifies CSVRDAGPYEQYF.

CDR3 region: CSVDKGGGETQYF. The CDR3 nucleotides read TGCAGCGTTGATAAGGGGGGAGGGGAGACCCAGTACTTC. The V and J genes are TRBV29-1 and TRBJ2-5, with TRBD2 as a possible D gene (7 bases). In germline, CDR1 is SQVTM, CDR2 ANQGSEA. V gave up 3 bases and J gave up 5 bases, with 13 bases separating them. The CDR3 extends over 13 amino acids. The whole variable domain, filled in from reference TRBV29-1 and TRBJ2-5, reads SAVISQKPSRDICQRGTSLTIQCQVDSQVTMMFWYRQQPGQSLTLIATANQGSEATYESGFVIDKFPISRPNLTFSTLTVSNMSPEDSSIYLCSVDKGGGETQYFGPGTRLLVL.

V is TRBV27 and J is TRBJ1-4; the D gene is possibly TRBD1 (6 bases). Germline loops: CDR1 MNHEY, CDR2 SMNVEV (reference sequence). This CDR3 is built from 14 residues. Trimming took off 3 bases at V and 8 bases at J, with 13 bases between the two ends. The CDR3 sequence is CASSFWGAGEKLFF. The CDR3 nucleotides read TGTGCCAGCAGTTTTTGGGGGGCAGGCGAAAAACTGTTTTTT.

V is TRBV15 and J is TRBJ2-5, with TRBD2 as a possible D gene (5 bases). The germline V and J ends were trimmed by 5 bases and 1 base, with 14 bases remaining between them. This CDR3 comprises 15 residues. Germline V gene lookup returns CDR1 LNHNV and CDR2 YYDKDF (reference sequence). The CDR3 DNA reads TGTGCCACCAGCCTCCTGAGGCGGGTCCAAGAGACCCAGTACTTC. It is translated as CATSLLRRVQETQYF. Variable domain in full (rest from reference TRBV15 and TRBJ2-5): DAMVIQNPRYQVTQFGKPVTLSCSQTLNHNVMYWYQQKSSQAPKLLFHYYDKDFNNEADTPDNFQSRRPNTSFCFLDIRSPGLGDTAMYLCATSLLRRVQETQYFGPGTRLLVL.

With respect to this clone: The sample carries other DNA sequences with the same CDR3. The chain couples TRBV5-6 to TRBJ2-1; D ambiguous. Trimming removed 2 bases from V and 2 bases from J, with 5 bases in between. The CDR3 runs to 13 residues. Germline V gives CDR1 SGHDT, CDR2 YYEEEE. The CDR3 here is CASSFRPYNEQFF. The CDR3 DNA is TGTGCCAGCAGCTTTCGCCCCTACAATGAGCAGTTCTTC.

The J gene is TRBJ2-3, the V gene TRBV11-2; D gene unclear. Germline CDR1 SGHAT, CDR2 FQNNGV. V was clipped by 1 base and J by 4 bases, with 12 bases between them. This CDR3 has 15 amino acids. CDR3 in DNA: TGTGCCAGCAGCTTAGGCCAGGTCGGTGCAGATACGCAGTATTTT. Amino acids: CASSLGQVGADTQYF.

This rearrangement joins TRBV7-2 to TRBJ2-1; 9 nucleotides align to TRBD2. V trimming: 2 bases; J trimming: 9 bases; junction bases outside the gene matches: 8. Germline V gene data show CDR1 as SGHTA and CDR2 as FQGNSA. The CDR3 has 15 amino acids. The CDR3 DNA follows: TGTGCCAGCAGCTTATGGGCGGGGGGGCCGCGTGAGCAGTTCTTC. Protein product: CASSLWAGGPREQFF.

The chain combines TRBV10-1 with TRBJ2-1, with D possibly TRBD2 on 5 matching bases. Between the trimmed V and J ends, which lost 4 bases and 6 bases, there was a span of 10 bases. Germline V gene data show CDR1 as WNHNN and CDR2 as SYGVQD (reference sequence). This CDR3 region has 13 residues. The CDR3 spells CASSAASSNEQFF. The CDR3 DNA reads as TGCGCCAGCAGTGCGGCTAGCAGCAATGAGCAGTTCTTC.

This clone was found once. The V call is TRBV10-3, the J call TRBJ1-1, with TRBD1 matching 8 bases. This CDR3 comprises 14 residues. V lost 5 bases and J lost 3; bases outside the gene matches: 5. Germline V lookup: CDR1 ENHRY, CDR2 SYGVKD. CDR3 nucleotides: TGTGCCATCAGTACGGGACAGGACTACACTGAAGCTTTCTTT. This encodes CAISTGQDYTEAFF.

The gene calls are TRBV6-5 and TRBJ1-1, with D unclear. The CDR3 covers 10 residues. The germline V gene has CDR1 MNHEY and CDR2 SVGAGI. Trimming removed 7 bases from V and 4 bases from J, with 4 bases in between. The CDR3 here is CASTGTEAFF. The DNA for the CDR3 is TGTGCCAGCACGGGCACTGAAGCTTTCTTT.

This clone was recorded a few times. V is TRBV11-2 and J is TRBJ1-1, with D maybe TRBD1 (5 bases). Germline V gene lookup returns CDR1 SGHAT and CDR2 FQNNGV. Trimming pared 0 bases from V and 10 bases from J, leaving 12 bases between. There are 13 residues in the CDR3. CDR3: CASSLEQGGRAFF. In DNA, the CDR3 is TGTGCCAGCAGCTTAGAGCAGGGTGGGAGAGCTTTCTTT.

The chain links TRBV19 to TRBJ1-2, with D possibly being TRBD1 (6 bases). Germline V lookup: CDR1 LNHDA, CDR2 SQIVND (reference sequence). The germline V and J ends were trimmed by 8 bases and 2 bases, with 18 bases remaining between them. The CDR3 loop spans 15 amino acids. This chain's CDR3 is CASVGAEGRNYGYTF. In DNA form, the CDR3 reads TGTGCCAGTGTGGGGGCGGAAGGGAGAAACTATGGCTACACCTTC.

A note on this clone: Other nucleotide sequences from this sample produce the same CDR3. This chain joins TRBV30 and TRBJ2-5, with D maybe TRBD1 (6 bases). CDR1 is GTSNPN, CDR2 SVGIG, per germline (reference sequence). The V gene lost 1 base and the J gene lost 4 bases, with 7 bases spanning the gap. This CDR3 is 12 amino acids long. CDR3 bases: TGTGCCTGGAGTGGAGGGGGAGAGACCCAGTACTTC. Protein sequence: CAWSGGGETQYF.

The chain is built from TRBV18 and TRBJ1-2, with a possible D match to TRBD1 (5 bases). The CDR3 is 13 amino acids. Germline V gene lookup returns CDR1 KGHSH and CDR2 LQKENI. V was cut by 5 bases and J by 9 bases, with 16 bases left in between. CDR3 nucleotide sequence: TGTGCCAGCTCATCGACGACAGCCGACCGCTACACCTTC. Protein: CASSSTTADRYTF. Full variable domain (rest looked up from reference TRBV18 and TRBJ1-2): NAGVMQNPRHLVRRRGQEARLRCSPMKGHSHVYWYRQLPEEGLKFMVYLQKENIIDESGMPKERFSAEFPKEGPSILRIQQVVRGDSAAYFCASSSTTADRYTFGSGTRLTVV.